This entry is about one T cell receptor (beta chain). The antigen is not known. These data are taken from a study of high-grade serous ovarian cancer treatment subgroups. Whole-study results and caveats: These tumor repertoires lack spatial information from bulk sequencing.

Tumor samples were obtained before definitive surgery or chemotherapy. CDR3 length: 15 residues. Looked up from germline, CDR1 is WSHSY and CDR2 is SAAADI. Trimming removed 2 bases at V and 4 bases at J, with 14 bases between. Libraries were prepared by immunoSEQ multiplex PCR; TCRdb keeps only in-frame clonotypes and omits some of them. The data contain around 5,200 clones, around 82% of them seen just once; the ten biggest clones take up roughly 9%. The sequenced material came from tumor tissue. The chain has TRBV10-2 and TRBJ2-5, with TRBD2 as a possible D gene (6 bases). The sequence was obtained from a human donor with high-grade serous ovarian cancer. CDR3 nucleotides: TGCGCCAGCAGTGAGACGGGGGTCCAGGGAGAGACCCAGTACTTC. It translates to CASSETGVQGETQYF.